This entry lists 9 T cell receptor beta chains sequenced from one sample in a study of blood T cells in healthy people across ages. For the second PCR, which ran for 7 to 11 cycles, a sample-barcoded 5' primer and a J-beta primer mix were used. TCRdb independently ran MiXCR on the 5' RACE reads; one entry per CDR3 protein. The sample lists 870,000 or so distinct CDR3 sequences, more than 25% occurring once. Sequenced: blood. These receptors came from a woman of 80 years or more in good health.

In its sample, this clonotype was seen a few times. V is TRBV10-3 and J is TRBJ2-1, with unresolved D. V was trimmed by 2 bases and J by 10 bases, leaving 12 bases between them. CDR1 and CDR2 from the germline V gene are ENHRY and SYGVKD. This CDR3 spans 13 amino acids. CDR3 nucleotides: TGTGCCATCAGTGAGCACTCCGGTTTGGAGCAGTTCTTC. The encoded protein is CAISEHSGLEQFF.

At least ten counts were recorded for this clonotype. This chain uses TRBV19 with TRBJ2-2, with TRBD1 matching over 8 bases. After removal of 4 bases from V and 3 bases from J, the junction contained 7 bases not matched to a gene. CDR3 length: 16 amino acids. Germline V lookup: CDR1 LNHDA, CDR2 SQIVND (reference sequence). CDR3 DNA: TGTGCCAGTAGTACCCCCCAGGGGGCGCACACCGGGGAGCTGTTTTTT. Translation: CASSTPQGAHTGELFF.

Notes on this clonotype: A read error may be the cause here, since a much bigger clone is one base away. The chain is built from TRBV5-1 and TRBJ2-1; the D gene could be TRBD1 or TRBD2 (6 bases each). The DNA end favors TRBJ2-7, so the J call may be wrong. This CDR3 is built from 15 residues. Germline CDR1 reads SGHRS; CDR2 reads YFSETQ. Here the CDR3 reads CASSSAGGSYNEQYF. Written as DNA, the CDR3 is TGTGCCAGCAGTTCAGCCGGGGGCTCCTACAATGAGCAGTACTTC.

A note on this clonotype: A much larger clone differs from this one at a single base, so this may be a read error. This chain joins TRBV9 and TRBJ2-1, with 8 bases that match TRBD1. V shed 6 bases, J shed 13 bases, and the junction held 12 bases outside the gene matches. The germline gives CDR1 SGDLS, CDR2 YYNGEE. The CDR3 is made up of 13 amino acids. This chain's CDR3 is CASNPGGLETQFF. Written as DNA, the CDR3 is TGTGCCAGCAACCCAGGGGGCTTAGAGACCCAGTTCTTC.

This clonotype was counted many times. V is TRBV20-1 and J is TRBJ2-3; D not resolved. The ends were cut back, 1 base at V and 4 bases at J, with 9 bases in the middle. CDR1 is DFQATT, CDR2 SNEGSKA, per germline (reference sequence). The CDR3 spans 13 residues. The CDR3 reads CSARVSPSDTQYF. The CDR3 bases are TGCAGTGCTAGAGTTTCACCGTCAGATACGCAGTATTTT.

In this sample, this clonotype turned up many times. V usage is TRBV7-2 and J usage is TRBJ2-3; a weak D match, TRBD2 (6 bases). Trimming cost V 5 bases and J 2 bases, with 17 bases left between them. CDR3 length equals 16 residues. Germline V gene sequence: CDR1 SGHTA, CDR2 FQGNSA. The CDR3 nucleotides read TGTGCCAGCAGCCCAGTATGGAGGGCTACCACAGATACGCAGTATTTT. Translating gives CASSPVWRATTDTQYF.

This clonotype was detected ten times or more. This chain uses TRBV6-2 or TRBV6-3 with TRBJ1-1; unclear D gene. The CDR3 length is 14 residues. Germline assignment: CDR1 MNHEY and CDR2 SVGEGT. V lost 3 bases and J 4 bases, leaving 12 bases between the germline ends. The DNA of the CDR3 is TGTGCCAGCAGTTATCTGCTTTCTGGCACTGAAGCTTTCTTT. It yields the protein CASSYLLSGTEAFF.

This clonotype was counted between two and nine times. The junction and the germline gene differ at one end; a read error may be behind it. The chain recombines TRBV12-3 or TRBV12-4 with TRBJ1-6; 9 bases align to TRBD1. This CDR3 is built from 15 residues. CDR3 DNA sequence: TGTGCCAGCAGTTTAGGGGGGACAGGGAATTCACCCCCCCACTTT. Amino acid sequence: CASSLGGTGNSPPHF.

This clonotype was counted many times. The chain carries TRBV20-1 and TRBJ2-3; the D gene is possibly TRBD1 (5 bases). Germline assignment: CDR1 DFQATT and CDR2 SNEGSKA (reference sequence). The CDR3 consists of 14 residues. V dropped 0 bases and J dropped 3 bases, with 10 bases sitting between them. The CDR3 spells CSARDGASTDTQYF. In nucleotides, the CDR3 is TGCAGTGCTAGAGATGGGGCTAGTACAGATACGCAGTATTTT.